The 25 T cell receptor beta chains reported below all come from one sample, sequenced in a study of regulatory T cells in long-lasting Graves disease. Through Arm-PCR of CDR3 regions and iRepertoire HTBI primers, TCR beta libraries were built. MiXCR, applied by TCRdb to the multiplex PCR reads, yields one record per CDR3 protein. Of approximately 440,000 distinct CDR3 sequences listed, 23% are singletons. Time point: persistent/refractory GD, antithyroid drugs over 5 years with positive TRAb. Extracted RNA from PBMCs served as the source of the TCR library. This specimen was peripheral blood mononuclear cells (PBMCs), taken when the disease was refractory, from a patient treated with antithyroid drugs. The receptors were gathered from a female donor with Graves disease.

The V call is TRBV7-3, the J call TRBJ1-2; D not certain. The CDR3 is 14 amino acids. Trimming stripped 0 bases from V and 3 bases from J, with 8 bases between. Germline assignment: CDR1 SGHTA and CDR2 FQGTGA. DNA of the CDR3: TGTGCCAGCAGCTTAACTGCAGGCGACTATGGCTACACCTTC. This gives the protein CASSLTAGDYGYTF.

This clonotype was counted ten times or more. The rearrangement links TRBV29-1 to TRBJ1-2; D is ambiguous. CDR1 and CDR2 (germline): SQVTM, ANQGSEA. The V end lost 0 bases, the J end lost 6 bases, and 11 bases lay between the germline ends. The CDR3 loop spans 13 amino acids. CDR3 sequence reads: CSVEDRRADGYTF. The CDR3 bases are TGCAGCGTTGAAGATCGGCGGGCGGATGGCTACACCTTC.

This CDR3 is CASSGYLNTEAFF. CDR3 nucleotides: TGTGCCAGCAGCGGTTACTTGAACACTGAAGCTTTCTTT. The chain recombines TRBV7-2 with TRBJ1-1; D not certain. Between the trimmed V and J ends, which lost 5 bases and 0 bases, there was a span of 7 bases. Germline V gene lookup returns CDR1 SGHTA and CDR2 FQGNSA. This CDR3 comprises 13 residues.

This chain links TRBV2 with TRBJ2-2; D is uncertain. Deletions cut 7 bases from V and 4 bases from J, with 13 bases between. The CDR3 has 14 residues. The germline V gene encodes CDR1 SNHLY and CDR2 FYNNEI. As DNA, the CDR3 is TGTGCCAGCACGAGGTCCCCGTCCACCGGGGAGCTGTTTTTT. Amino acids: CASTRSPSTGELFF.

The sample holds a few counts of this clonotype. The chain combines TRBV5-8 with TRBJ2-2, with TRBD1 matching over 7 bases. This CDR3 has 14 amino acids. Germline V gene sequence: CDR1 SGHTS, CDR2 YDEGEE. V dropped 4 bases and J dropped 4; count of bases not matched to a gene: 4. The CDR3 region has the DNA TGTGCCAGCAGCAACTGGACAGGCACCGGGGAGCTGTTTTTT. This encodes CASSNWTGTGELFF.

This chain's CDR3 is CAWRHTRNTEAFF. DNA for the CDR3: TGTGCCTGGAGACATACAAGGAACACTGAAGCTTTCTTT. V usage is TRBV30 and J usage is TRBJ1-1, with unresolved D. The length of the CDR3 is 13 residues. The germline CDR1 and CDR2 sequences are GTSNPN and SVGIG (reference sequence). V was pared by 3 bases and J by 1 base, with 9 bases between.

CDR3: CASSLLACQETQYF. The CDR3 nucleotides are TGTGCCAGCAGCCTCCTAGCTTGCCAAGAGACCCAGTACTTC. The gene calls are TRBV7-8 and TRBJ2-5; D may be TRBD2 (5 bases). The germline V gene encodes CDR1 SGHVS and CDR2 FQNEAQ. CDR3 length equals 14 residues. Trimming took off 5 bases at V and 1 base at J, with 11 bases between the two ends.

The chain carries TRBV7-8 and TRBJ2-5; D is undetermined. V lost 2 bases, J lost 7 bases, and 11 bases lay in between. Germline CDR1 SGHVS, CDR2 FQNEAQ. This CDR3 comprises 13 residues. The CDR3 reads CASSLQVTVTQYF. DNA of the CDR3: TGTGCCAGCAGCTTACAGGTGACCGTGACCCAGTACTTC.

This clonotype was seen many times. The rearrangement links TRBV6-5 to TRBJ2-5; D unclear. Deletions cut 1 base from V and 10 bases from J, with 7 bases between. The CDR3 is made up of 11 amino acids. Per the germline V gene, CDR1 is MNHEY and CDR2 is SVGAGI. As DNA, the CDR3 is TGTGCCAGCAGTTACTATGCGAACCAGTACTTC. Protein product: CASSYYANQYF.

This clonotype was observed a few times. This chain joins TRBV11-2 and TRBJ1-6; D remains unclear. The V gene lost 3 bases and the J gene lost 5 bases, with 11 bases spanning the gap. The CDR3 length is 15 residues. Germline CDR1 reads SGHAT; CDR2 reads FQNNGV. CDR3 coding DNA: TGTGCCAGCAGCTTGTTGGAGCCGGATAATTCACCCCTCCACTTT. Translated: CASSLLEPDNSPLHF.

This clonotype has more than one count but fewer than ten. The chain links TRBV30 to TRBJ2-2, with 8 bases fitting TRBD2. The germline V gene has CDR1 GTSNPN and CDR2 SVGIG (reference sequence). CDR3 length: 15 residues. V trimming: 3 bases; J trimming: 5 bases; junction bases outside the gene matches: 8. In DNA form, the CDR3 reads TGTGCCTGGAGGACGGGACTAGGCCTAACCGGGGAGCTGTTTTTT. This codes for CAWRTGLGLTGELFF.

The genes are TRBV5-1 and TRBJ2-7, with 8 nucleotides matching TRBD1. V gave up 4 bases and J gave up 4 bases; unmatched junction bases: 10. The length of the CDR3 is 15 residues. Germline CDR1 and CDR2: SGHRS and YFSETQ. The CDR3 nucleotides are TGCGCCAGCAGCATACCGGGACAGGTAGGATACGAGCAGTACTTC. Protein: CASSIPGQVGYEQYF.

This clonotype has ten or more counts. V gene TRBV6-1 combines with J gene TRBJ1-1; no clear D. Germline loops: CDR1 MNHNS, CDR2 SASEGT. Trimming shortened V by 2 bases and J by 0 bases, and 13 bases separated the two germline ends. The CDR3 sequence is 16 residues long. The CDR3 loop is CASSERGVALNTEAFF. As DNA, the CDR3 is TGTGCCAGCAGTGAACGCGGTGTGGCACTGAACACTGAAGCTTTCTTT.

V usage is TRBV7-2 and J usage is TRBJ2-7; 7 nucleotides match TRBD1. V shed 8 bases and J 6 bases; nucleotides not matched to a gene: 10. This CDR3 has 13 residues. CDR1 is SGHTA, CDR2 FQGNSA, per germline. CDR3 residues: CASGIRGRGEQYF. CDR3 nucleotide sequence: TGTGCCAGCGGGATAAGGGGGCGAGGCGAGCAGTACTTC.

The CDR3 sequence is CASSSSLIAGGGGELFF. CDR3 nucleotides: TGTGCCAGCAGCTCGTCCCTCATAGCGGGAGGCGGCGGGGAGCTGTTTTTT. The chain couples TRBV6-2 or TRBV6-3 to TRBJ2-2, with 10 bases identical to TRBD2. Germline values: CDR1 MNHEY, CDR2 SVGEGT. CDR3 length: 17 residues. The V and J ends lost 6 bases and 7 bases, in that order; junction bases with no gene match: 14.

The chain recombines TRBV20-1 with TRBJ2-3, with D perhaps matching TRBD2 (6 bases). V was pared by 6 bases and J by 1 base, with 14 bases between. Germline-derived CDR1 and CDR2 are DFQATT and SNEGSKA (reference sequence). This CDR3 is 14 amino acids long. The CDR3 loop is CSAGLSGGTDTQYF. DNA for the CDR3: TGCAGTGCGGGGCTTAGCGGAGGCACAGATACGCAGTATTTT.

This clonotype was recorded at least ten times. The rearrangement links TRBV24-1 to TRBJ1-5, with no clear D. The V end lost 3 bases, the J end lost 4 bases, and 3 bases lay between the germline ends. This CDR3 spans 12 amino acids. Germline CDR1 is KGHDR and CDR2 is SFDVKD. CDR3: CATSDPNQPQHF. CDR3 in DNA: TGTGCCACCAGTGATCCGAATCAGCCCCAGCATTTT.

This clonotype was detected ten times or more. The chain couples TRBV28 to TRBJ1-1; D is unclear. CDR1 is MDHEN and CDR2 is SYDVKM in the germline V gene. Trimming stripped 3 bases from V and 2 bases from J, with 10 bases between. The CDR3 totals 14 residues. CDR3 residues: CASSFAGVNTEAFF. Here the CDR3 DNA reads TGTGCCAGCAGTTTTGCGGGAGTCAACACTGAAGCTTTCTTT.

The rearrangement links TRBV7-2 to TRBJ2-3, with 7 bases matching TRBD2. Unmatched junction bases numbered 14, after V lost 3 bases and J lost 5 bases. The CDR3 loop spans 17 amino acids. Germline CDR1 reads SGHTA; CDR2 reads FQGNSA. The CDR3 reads CASSFLTGGELGDTQYF. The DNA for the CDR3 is TGTGCCAGCAGCTTTCTCACGGGAGGTGAGCTCGGAGATACGCAGTATTTT.

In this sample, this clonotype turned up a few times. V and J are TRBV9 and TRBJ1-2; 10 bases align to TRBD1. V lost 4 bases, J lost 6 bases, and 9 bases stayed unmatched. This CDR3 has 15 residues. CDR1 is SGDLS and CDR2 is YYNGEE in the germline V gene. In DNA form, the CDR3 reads TGTGCCAGCAGCCCTCGGCGACAGGGGGCGCATGGCTACACCTTC. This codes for CASSPRRQGAHGYTF.

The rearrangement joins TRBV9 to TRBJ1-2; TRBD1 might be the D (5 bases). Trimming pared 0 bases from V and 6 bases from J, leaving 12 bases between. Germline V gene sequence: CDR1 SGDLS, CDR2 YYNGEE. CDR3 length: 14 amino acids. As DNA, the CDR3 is TGTGCCAGCAGCGTAGACCAGGGTCTCGATGGCTACACCTTC. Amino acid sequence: CASSVDQGLDGYTF.

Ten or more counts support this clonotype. The CDR3 nucleotides are TGTGCCAGCAGCTTAGGAGGGTCGGGCGGACTCCAAGAGACCCAGTACTTC. Its translation is CASSLGGSGGLQETQYF. The V gene is TRBV7-9, the J gene TRBJ2-5; D is perhaps TRBD2 (5 bases). The CDR3 spans 17 residues. Germline assignment: CDR1 SEHNR and CDR2 FQNEAQ (reference sequence). Trimming shortened V by 1 base and J by 1 base, and 16 bases separated the two germline ends.

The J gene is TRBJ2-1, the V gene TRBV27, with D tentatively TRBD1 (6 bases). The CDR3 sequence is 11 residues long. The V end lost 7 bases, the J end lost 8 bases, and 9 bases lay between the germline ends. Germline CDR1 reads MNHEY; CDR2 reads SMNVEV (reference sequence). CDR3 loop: CASKGVHEQFF. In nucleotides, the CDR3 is TGTGCCAGCAAGGGGGTCCATGAGCAGTTCTTC.

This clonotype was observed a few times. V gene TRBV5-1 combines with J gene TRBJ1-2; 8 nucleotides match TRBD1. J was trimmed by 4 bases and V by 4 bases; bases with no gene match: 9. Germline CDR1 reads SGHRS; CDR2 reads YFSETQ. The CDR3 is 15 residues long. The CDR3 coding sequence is TGCGCCAGCAGCCTTGGACAGGGAGCGGTCTATGGCTACACCTTC. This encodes CASSLGQGAVYGYTF.

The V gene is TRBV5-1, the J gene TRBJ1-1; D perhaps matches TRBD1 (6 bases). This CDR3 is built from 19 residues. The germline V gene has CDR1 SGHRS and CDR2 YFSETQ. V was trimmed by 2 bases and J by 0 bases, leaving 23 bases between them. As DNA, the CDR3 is TGCGCCAGCAGCTTACAATTACGTGGGGGGGCGATAATGAACACTGAAGCTTTCTTT. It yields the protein CASSLQLRGGAIMNTEAFF.